These 10 T cell receptor beta chains share one sample of origin, sequenced in a study of T-cell memory formation after mild COVID-19 (dated by TCRdb to the early 2020s). Libraries were built with 5' RACE. Sequencing instrument: Illumina NovaSeq 6000. The public reads were reprocessed in TCRdb via fastp at Q25 and MiXCR, keeping in-frame beta chains. Rows with a matching CDR3 protein are joined into one entry that keeps the most common DNA and genes. In all, the sample holds 350,000 to 550,000 distinct CDR3 sequences, and under 20% of those were seen once. 20% to 25% of the sample belongs to the ten largest clones. The specimen sequenced was PBMCs or a T cell subset sorted from them (not recorded which). All receptors come from a man younger than 30 who had mild COVID-19 (a few samples of this study predate the infection). The sample titles of this study are shuffled in the database, so cell type and time point are left out; the donor was told from shared clones.

This clonotype was observed a few times. The V call is TRBV5-1, the J call TRBJ2-7; TRBD1 or TRBD2 may be the D gene (5 bases each). Trimming cost V 4 bases and J 0 bases, with 17 bases left between them. This CDR3 region has 16 residues. Germline values: CDR1 SGHRS, CDR2 YFSETQ. The CDR3 DNA sequence: TGCGCCAGCAGCCCCACTGCCGGGACCCTCTCCTACGAGCAGTACTTC. This sequence encodes CASSPTAGTLSYEQYF.

The CDR3 nucleotides read TGTGCCACCAGCAGAGATGGTAACGGAGCCTACGAGCAGTACTTC. Translation: CATSRDGNGAYEQYF. The chain combines TRBV15 with TRBJ2-7, with no clear D. From germline, CDR1 is LNHNV and CDR2 YYDKDF (reference sequence). The CDR3 is 15 amino acids. The V gene lost 0 bases and the J gene lost 2 bases, with 11 bases spanning the gap.

This clonotype came up many times. J is TRBJ2-5 and V is TRBV5-1; TRBD1 matches at 9 bases. Germline CDR1 and CDR2: SGHRS and YFSETQ. The CDR3 is 16 amino acids. V shed 2 bases and J 1 base; nucleotides not matched to a gene: 6. CDR3 in DNA: TGCGCCAGCAGCTTCCAACTGACAGGGGGCCAAGAGACCCAGTACTTC. Translation: CASSFQLTGGQETQYF.

This clonotype showed up just a few times. The V and J genes are TRBV6-2 or TRBV6-3 and TRBJ2-7; perhaps TRBD2 as D (6 bases). The CDR3 has 14 amino acids. The V and J ends lost 7 bases and 0 bases respectively, with 13 bases between them. Germline V CDR1 and CDR2: MNHEY, SVGEGT. In DNA, the CDR3 is TGTGCCAGCAAATTTGTCGGGAGCTCCTACGAGCAGTACTTC. It encodes CASKFVGSSYEQYF.

The chain has TRBV7-2 and TRBJ1-5, with D uncertain. The CDR3 spans 13 residues. Germline values: CDR1 SGHTA, CDR2 FQGNSA. The V and J ends lost 4 bases and 6 bases respectively, with 10 bases between them. CDR3 DNA sequence: TGTGCCAGCAGCTCGGGCTGGAGTCAGCCCCAGCATTTT. This translates into CASSSGWSQPQHF.

This clonotype has more than one count but fewer than ten. The chain recombines TRBV5-1 with TRBJ2-6; D may be TRBD2 (5 bases). Per germline, CDR1 SGHRS and CDR2 YFSETQ. V was shortened by 0 bases and J by 0 bases, with 10 bases between the two germline ends. CDR3 length: 17 residues. CDR3 in DNA: TGCGCCAGCAGCTTGGTCGGGGTTGGCTCTGGGGCCAACGTCCTGACTTTC. The encoded protein is CASSLVGVGSGANVLTF.

V usage is TRBV6-4 and J usage is TRBJ1-1; 8 positions match TRBD1. The CDR3 contains 15 residues. V was pared by 0 bases and J by 6 bases, with 6 bases of the junction left unmatched. CDR1 MRHNA and CDR2 SNTAGT come from the germline V gene. The CDR3 here is CASSDSPDRASEAFF. The CDR3 DNA reads as TGTGCCAGCAGTGACTCCCCGGACAGGGCTTCTGAAGCTTTCTTT.

The chain uses TRBV25-1 and TRBJ2-3; a possible D gene is TRBD1 (6 bases). The V gene lost 6 bases and the J gene lost 5 bases, with 12 bases spanning the gap. The V gene's germline CDR1 is MGHDK and CDR2 SYGVNS. This CDR3 contains 13 residues. Written as DNA, the CDR3 is TGTGCCAGCAGGAAAGCAGGGGTAGATACGCAGTATTTT. Translated, it gives CASRKAGVDTQYF.

CDR3 coding DNA: TGTGCCAGCAGCCAACCTTCGGCCAGGGCCACCTATGGCTACACCTTC. Encoded protein: CASSQPSARATYGYTF. The chain carries TRBV3-1 and TRBJ1-2; the D gene is possibly TRBD1 (5 bases). Germline CDR1 LGHDT, CDR2 YNNKEL (reference sequence). The CDR3 length is 16 residues. V lost 2 bases and J 4 bases, leaving 17 bases between the germline ends.

The chain is built from TRBV6-5 and TRBJ2-5; D remains unclear. CDR3 length equals 14 residues. Germline CDR1 and CDR2: MNHEY and SVGAGI. V lost 0 bases and J 5 bases, leaving 10 bases between the germline ends. The CDR3 region is CASSYSGFQETQYF. Here the CDR3 DNA reads TGTGCCAGCAGTTACTCGGGGTTTCAGGAGACCCAGTACTTC.